This TCR beta chain was profiled in a study of control samples from healthy donors and cancer patients. The germline V and J ends were trimmed by 0 bases and 8 bases, with 9 bases remaining between them. This CDR3 comprises 13 residues. Germline V gene sequence: CDR1 SGDLS, CDR2 YYNGEE. In the case of this clone: The same CDR3 can be traced to other DNA sequences in this sample.

Assay: immunoSEQ multiplex PCR; the TCRdb copy retains only in-frame clones and omits some. The repertoire includes tens of thousands of clones, 80% to 90% of them detected once, and roughly 2% sits in the top ten. The receptor was derived from a woman aged 60-75 years with head and neck cancer. The sample consisted of PBMCs. This sequence joins TRBV9 and TRBJ2-1, with D hard to call. CDR3 amino acids: CASSVGGMDEQFF. CDR3 nucleotide sequence: TGTGCCAGCAGCGTAGGAGGTATGGATGAGCAGTTCTTC.